These 29 T cell receptor beta chains originate from one sample sequenced in a study of blood T cell repertoires in COVID-19. Profiling relied on immunoSEQ multiplex PCR, and the TCRdb table lists in-frame clones only, not all of them. The table includes about 170,000 clones, approximately 91% detected once. Sequencing used peripheral blood. All receptors come from a man aged 18 to 30 with COVID-19, enrolled during active disease.

The rearrangement uses TRBV12-2 and TRBJ1-5; the D call TRBD1 from the table was never checked on the DNA. TRBV12-2 represents a pseudogene. There are 16 residues in the CDR3. Here the CDR3 reads CASRPRIDRGGQPQHF. CDR3 coding DNA: TGTGCAAGTCGCCCCAGAATCGACAGGGGAGGTCAGCCCCAGCATTTT.

This clone was counted a single time. V and J are TRBV9 and TRBJ2-1; tentatively, D is TRBD1 (7 bases). CDR3 length equals 15 residues. Trimming took 0 bases from V and 8 from J, leaving 15 bases between them. In germline, CDR1 is SGDLS, CDR2 YYNGEE. The CDR3 here is CASSVGAGGTYEQFF. The CDR3 DNA follows: TGTGCCAGCAGCGTAGGGGCAGGGGGGACCTATGAGCAGTTCTTC.

This chain connects TRBV11-3 to TRBJ2-3; D is possibly TRBD2 (5 bases). The V and J ends lost 1 base and 6 bases respectively, with 14 bases between them. Germline loops: CDR1 SGHNT, CDR2 YENEEA. This CDR3 region has 15 residues. CDR3 amino acids: CASSLVLRTGDTQYF. Written as DNA, the CDR3 is TGTGCCAGCAGCTTAGTCCTCAGGACGGGGGATACGCAGTATTTT. Drawing the rest from reference TRBV11-3 and TRBJ2-3, the complete variable domain is EAGVVQSPRYKIIEKKQPVAFWCNPISGHNTLYWYLQNLGQGPELLIRYENEEAVDDSQLPKDRFSAERLKGVDSTLKIQPAELGDSAVYLCASSLVLRTGDTQYFGPGTRLTVL.

This clone was counted a single time. The V gene is TRBV6-2 or TRBV6-3, the J gene TRBJ1-1, with 7 positions matching TRBD1. Germline V gene sequence: CDR1 MNHEY, CDR2 SVGEGT. The CDR3 loop spans 13 amino acids. Trimming removed 4 bases from V and 5 bases from J; junction bases left unmatched: 4. CDR3 sequence (DNA): TGTGCCAGCAGTTTCAACAGGGGAACTGAAGCTTTCTTT. Amino acid sequence: CASSFNRGTEAFF.

The V gene is TRBV19, the J gene TRBJ1-5; 11 nucleotides line up with TRBD1. Germline V CDR1 and CDR2: LNHDA, SQIVND (reference sequence). The CDR3 spans 13 residues. V was pared by 6 bases and J by 5 bases, with 0 bases of the junction left unmatched. CDR3 loop: CASRGQGDQPQHF. As DNA, the CDR3 is TGTGCCAGTAGGGGACAGGGGGATCAGCCCCAGCATTTT. Drawing the rest from reference TRBV19 and TRBJ1-5, the complete variable domain is DGGITQSPKYLFRKEGQNVTLSCEQNLNHDAMYWYRQDPGQGLRLIYYSQIVNDFQKGDIAEGYSVSREKKESFPLTVTSAQKNPTAFYLCASRGQGDQPQHFGDGTRLSIL.

The V call is TRBV9, the J call TRBJ2-7; TRBD2 agrees at 14 bases. Germline V gene data show CDR1 as SGDLS and CDR2 as YYNGEE. The V and J ends lost 4 bases and 5 bases, in that order; junction bases with no gene match: 11. The CDR3 runs 17 residues. CDR3 coding DNA: TGTGCCAGCAGCCCGACTAGCGGGAGGGCCACTCGAGACGAGCAGTACTTC. It encodes CASSPTSGRATRDEQYF.

This chain links TRBV4-1 with TRBJ2-2; TRBD1 agrees at 8 bases. The CDR3 runs to 15 residues. J was trimmed by 6 bases and V by 2 bases; bases with no gene match: 5. Germline V gene lookup returns CDR1 MGHRA and CDR2 YSYEKL. The CDR3 region is CASSQPTGEAGELFF. In DNA form, the CDR3 reads TGCGCCAGCAGCCAACCGACAGGGGAAGCCGGGGAGCTGTTTTTT.

This clone appeared a single time. The chain uses TRBV28 and TRBJ2-7; D gene uncertain. The V gene lost 5 bases and the J gene lost 3 bases, with 5 bases spanning the gap. The CDR3 has 11 amino acids. CDR1 MDHEN and CDR2 SYDVKM come from the germline V gene. This CDR3 reads CASSTSYEQYF. The DNA of the CDR3 is TGTGCCAGCAGTACGAGCTACGAGCAGTACTTC.

In this sample, this clone turned up once. The rearrangement links TRBV30 to TRBJ1-1; 8 nucleotides match TRBD1. The CDR3 contains 13 residues. Germline V lookup: CDR1 GTSNPN, CDR2 SVGIG (reference sequence). Trimming cost V 5 bases and J 3 bases; bases outside gene matches: 5. CDR3 nucleotide sequence: TGTGCCTGGTCCGAGGACAGGGACACTGAAGCTTTCTTT. Protein product: CAWSEDRDTEAFF.

The gene calls are TRBV7-6 and TRBJ1-2, with 10 bases that match TRBD1. The CDR3 runs to 15 residues. Unmatched junction bases numbered 11, after V lost 5 bases and J lost 8 bases. In germline, CDR1 is SGHVS, CDR2 FNYEAQ. This CDR3 is CASSPLEGTGVGYTF. CDR3 nucleotides: TGTGCCAGCAGCCCTCTCGAAGGGACAGGGGTCGGCTACACCTTC.

The chain is built from TRBV9 and TRBJ1-4; D might be TRBD1 (5 bases). This CDR3 region has 15 residues. CDR1 SGDLS and CDR2 YYNGEE come from the germline V gene. V lost 3 bases and J lost 5, with 14 bases in between. Written as DNA, the CDR3 is TGTGCCAGCAGCGGGCCAACAGGTCCGAATGAAAAACTGTTTTTT. This sequence encodes CASSGPTGPNEKLFF.

The CDR3 sequence is CASSSRLYNEQFF. The CDR3 DNA follows: TGTGCCAGCAGCTCCAGGCTCTACAATGAGCAGTTCTTC. The gene calls are TRBV14 and TRBJ2-1, with D hard to call. V was shortened by 5 bases and J by 3 bases, with 8 bases between the two germline ends. The CDR3 has 13 residues. The germline gives CDR1 SGHDN, CDR2 FVKESK.

This chain uses TRBV19 with TRBJ2-1; 9 bases fit TRBD2. Germline V lookup: CDR1 LNHDA, CDR2 SQIVND (reference sequence). The V gene end was trimmed by 4 bases and the J gene end by 4 bases; junction bases not matched to a gene: 8. This CDR3 region has 16 residues. CDR3 sequence: CASSKLGLAYYNEQFF. The CDR3 DNA sequence: TGTGCCAGTAGTAAACTCGGACTAGCGTATTACAATGAGCAGTTCTTC.

The chain uses TRBV3-1 (or the pseudogene TRBV3-2) and TRBJ1-6; D is unresolved. The germline V and J ends were trimmed by 1 base and 0 bases, with 7 bases remaining between them. In germline, CDR1 is LGHDT, CDR2 YNNKEL (reference sequence). The CDR3 totals 16 residues. The DNA of the CDR3 is TGTGCCAGCAGCCAAGCTGCGAGCTCCTATAATTCACCCCTCCACTTT. Its translation: CASSQAASSYNSPLHF.

The chain recombines TRBV5-4 with TRBJ1-4, with D perhaps matching TRBD1 (5 bases). The CDR3 contains 13 residues. Trimming removed 6 bases from V and 8 bases from J, with 14 bases in between. Germline lookup yields CDR1 SGHNT and CDR2 YYREEE (reference sequence). The CDR3 nucleotides read TGTGCCAGCACCGTGGGGCCAGGGGAAAAACTGTTTTTT. Protein: CASTVGPGEKLFF.

The chain uses TRBV10-3 and TRBJ1-1; perhaps TRBD1 as D (5 bases). Trimming shortened V by 4 bases and J by 4 bases, and 28 bases separated the two germline ends. The CDR3 totals 19 residues. Germline V lookup: CDR1 ENHRY, CDR2 SYGVKD. CDR3 DNA: TGTGCCATCAGTGGGAAAGGGGAACTGGCGAGACCAGGAAGCACTGAAGCTTTCTTT. It is translated as CAISGKGELARPGSTEAFF.

The V and J genes are TRBV30 and TRBJ1-1; D call uncertain. V was clipped by 7 bases and J by 3 bases, with 6 bases between them. This CDR3 contains 10 residues. Germline loops: CDR1 GTSNPN, CDR2 SVGIG (reference sequence). The CDR3, as DNA: TGTGCCTATCGTGACACTGAAGCTTTCTTT. Amino acids: CAYRDTEAFF.

The chain joins TRBV28 to TRBJ2-7; 10 bases are shared with TRBD1. The germline V gene encodes CDR1 MDHEN and CDR2 SYDVKM. The CDR3 is 16 amino acids. Germline trimming cut 2 bases from V and 5 bases from J; bases unmatched to any gene: 9. CDR3 DNA sequence: TGTGCCAGCAGTTTACGAGGGACAGGGGAGGGCCACGAGCAGTACTTC. This sequence encodes CASSLRGTGEGHEQYF.

V and J are TRBV6-2 or TRBV6-3 and TRBJ2-7; D gene ambiguous. Between the trimmed V and J ends, which lost 3 bases and 7 bases, there was a span of 7 bases. Germline V gene lookup returns CDR1 MNHEY and CDR2 SVGEGT. CDR3 length: 11 amino acids. CDR3 in DNA: TGTGCCAGCAGTTATAATGTTGAGCAGTACTTC. This codes for CASSYNVEQYF.

The gene calls are TRBV5-1 and TRBJ1-2, with 8 bases matching TRBD1. The CDR3 runs to 15 residues. V lost 3 bases to trimming and J lost 7 bases; unmatched junction nucleotides: 11. Germline V gives CDR1 SGHRS, CDR2 YFSETQ. The CDR3: CASSSPPGTGIGYTF. The CDR3 DNA reads TGCGCCAGCAGCTCCCCCCCCGGGACAGGCATTGGCTACACCTTC.

Points on this clone: Compared with germline, one end of the junction differs, possibly owing to a read error. V and J are TRBV4-1 and TRBJ1-4; D is unclear. The CDR3 loop spans 12 amino acids. The germline V gene encodes CDR1 MGHRA and CDR2 YSYEKL. CDR3 region: CASSQNEEKLLF. The CDR3 nucleotides are TGCGCCAGCAGCCAAAACGAAGAAAAACTGCTTTTT.

This chain joins TRBV3-1 (or the pseudogene TRBV3-2) and TRBJ1-6, with D unresolved. V was pared by 2 bases and J by 7 bases, with 15 bases between. The CDR3 is 16 amino acids. CDR1 and CDR2 (germline): LGHDT, YNNKEL (reference sequence). CDR3 region: CASSQWPPLSNSPLHF. The DNA for the CDR3 is TGTGCCAGCAGCCAATGGCCCCCTCTTTCGAATTCACCCCTCCACTTT.

This chain uses TRBV13 with TRBJ2-7, with 8 bases identical to TRBD1. Germline trimming cut 0 bases from V and 3 bases from J; bases unmatched to any gene: 4. CDR1 is PRHDT, CDR2 FYEKMQ, per germline (reference sequence). The CDR3 covers 15 residues. DNA for the CDR3: TGTGCCAGCAGCTTAGGCCGCGGGACAGGCTACGAGCAGTACTTC. Protein product: CASSLGRGTGYEQYF.

The genes are TRBV14 and TRBJ2-5; no firm D call. The CDR3 is 15 residues long. Per the germline V gene, CDR1 is SGHDN and CDR2 is FVKESK. V was shortened by 0 bases and J by 5 bases, with 13 bases between the two germline ends. CDR3 sequence (DNA): TGTGCCAGCAGCCAAGATATGGCCAGGCCGGAGACCCAGTACTTC. It is translated as CASSQDMARPETQYF.

The chain is built from TRBV10-2 and TRBJ2-5, with D perhaps matching TRBD2 (8 bases). Germline CDR1 and CDR2: WSHSY and SAAADI. V was clipped by 1 base and J by 9 bases, with 15 bases between them. The CDR3 totals 14 residues. CDR3 protein: CASSEFSGTAAQYF. CDR3 nucleotide sequence: TGCGCCAGCAGTGAGTTTAGCGGGACAGCGGCCCAGTACTTC.

The CDR3 bases are TGTGCCAGCAGCCAACCTAGGGGACTAGGGGTGCACGAGCAGTACTTC. Encoded protein: CASSQPRGLGVHEQYF. The V gene is TRBV3-1 (or the pseudogene TRBV3-2), the J gene TRBJ2-7; 8 bases fit TRBD2. This CDR3 is 16 amino acids long. Per the germline V gene, CDR1 is LGHDT and CDR2 is YNNKEL (reference sequence). Germline trimming cut 2 bases from V and 5 bases from J; bases unmatched to any gene: 11.

The chain couples TRBV19 to TRBJ2-1; the match to TRBD1 covers 7 bases. V dropped 3 bases and J dropped 4; count of bases not matched to a gene: 3. Germline CDR1 LNHDA, CDR2 SQIVND (reference sequence). The CDR3 has 14 amino acids. The DNA of the CDR3 is TGTGCCAGTAGTATGGGACAGTTATACAATGAGCAGTTCTTC. Protein product: CASSMGQLYNEQFF.

The chain links TRBV15 to TRBJ2-5; possibly TRBD2 for D (6 bases). This CDR3 comprises 15 residues. V was shortened by 0 bases and J by 2 bases, with 10 bases between the two germline ends. CDR1 LNHNV and CDR2 YYDKDF come from the germline V gene (reference sequence). The CDR3 sequence is CATSRDGGEQETQYF. The CDR3 coding sequence is TGTGCCACCAGCAGAGATGGCGGGGAACAAGAGACCCAGTACTTC.

This chain joins TRBV19 and TRBJ2-7; 7 nucleotides agree with TRBD1. V lost 6 bases, J lost 8 bases, and 16 bases stayed unmatched. The CDR3 sequence is 15 residues long. Germline V CDR1 and CDR2: LNHDA, SQIVND (reference sequence). The CDR3 sequence is CASSPSTGQTTKQYF. CDR3 in DNA: TGTGCCAGTAGCCCGAGTACGGGACAGACTACGAAGCAGTACTTC.